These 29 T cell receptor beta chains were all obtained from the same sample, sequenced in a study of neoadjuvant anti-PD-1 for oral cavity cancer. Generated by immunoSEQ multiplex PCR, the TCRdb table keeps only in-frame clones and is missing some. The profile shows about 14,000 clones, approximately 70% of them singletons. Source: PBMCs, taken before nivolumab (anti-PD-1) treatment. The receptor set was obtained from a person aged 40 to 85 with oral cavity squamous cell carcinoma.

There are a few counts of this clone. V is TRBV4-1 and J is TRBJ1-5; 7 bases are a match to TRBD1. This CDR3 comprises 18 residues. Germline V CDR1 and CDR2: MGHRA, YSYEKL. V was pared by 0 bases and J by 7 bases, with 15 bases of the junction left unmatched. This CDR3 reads CASSQELGGGFGNQPQHF. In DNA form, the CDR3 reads TGCGCCAGCAGCCAAGAGTTAGGGGGCGGTTTCGGGAACCAGCCCCAGCATTTT.

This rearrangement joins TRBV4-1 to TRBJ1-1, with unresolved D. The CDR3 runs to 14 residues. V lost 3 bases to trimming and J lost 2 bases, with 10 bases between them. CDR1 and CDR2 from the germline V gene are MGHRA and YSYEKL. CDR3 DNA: TGCGCCAGCAGCCACCCGGTGATAAACACTGAAGCTTTCTTT. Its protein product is CASSHPVINTEAFF.

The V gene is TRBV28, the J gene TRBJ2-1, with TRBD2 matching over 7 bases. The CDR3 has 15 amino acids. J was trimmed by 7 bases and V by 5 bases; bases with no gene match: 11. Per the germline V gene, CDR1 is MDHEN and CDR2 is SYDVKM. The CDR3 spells CASSRGGGRANEQFF. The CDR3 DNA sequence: TGTGCCAGCAGTCGCGGGGGAGGGAGGGCAAATGAGCAGTTCTTC.

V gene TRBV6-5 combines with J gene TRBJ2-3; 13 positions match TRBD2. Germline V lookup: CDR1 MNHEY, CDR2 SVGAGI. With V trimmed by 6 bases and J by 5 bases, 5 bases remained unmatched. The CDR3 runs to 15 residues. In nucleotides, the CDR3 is TGTGCCAGCAGCCGACTAGCGGGGGGAGGAGATACGCAGTATTTT. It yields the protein CASSRLAGGGDTQYF.

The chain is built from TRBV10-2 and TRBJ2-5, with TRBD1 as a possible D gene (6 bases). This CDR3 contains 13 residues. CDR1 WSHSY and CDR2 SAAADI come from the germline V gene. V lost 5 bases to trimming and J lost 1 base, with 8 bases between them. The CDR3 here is CASSMGAQETQYF. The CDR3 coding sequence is TGCGCCAGCAGTATGGGGGCCCAAGAGACCCAGTACTTC.

Here the CDR3 reads CASSQLTGRTNEKLFF. Here the CDR3 DNA reads TGCGCCAGCAGCCAACTGACAGGGCGGACTAATGAAAAACTGTTTTTT. The rearrangement joins TRBV4-1 to TRBJ1-4; the match to TRBD1 covers 7 bases. The V and J ends lost 2 bases and 2 bases, in that order; junction bases with no gene match: 5. The CDR3 is made up of 16 amino acids. Germline V gene sequence: CDR1 MGHRA, CDR2 YSYEKL.

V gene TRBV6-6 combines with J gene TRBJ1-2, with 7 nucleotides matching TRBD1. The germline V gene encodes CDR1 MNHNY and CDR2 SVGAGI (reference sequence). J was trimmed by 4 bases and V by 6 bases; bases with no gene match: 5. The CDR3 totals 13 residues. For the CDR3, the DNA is TGTGCCAGCAGGGGCGACAGGGCCTATGGCTACACCTTC. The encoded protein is CASRGDRAYGYTF.

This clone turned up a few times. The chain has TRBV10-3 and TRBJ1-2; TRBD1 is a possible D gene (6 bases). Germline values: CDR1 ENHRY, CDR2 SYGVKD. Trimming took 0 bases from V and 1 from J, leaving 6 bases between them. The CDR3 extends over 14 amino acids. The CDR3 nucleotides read TGTGCCATCAGTGAGTCGGACAGTAACTATGGCTACACCTTC. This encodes CAISESDSNYGYTF.

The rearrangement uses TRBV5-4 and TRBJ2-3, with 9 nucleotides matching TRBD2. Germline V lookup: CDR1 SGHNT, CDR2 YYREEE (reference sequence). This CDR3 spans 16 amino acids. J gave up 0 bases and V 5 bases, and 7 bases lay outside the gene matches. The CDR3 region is CASSIRLAASTDTQYF. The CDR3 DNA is TGTGCCAGCAGTATTCGACTAGCGGCTAGCACAGATACGCAGTATTTT.

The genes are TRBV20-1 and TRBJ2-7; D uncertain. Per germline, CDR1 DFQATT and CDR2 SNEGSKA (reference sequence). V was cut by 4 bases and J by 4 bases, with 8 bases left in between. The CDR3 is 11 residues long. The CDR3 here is CSANWEYEQYF. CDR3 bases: TGCAGTGCTAACTGGGAATACGAGCAGTACTTC.

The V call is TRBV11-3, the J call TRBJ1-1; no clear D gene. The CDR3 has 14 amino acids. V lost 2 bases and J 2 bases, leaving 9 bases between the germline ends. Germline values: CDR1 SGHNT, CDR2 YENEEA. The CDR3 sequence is CASSLHGGNTEAFF. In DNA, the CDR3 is TGTGCCAGCAGCTTACACGGAGGAAACACTGAAGCTTTCTTT. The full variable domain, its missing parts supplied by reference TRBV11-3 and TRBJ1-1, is EAGVVQSPRYKIIEKKQPVAFWCNPISGHNTLYWYLQNLGQGPELLIRYENEEAVDDSQLPKDRFSAERLKGVDSTLKIQPAELGDSAVYLCASSLHGGNTEAFFGQGTRLTVV.

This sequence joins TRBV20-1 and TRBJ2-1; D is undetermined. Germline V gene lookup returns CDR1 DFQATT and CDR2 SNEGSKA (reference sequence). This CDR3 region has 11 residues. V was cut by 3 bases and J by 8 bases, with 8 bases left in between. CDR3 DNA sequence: TGCAGTGCTAGTATTCTGCATGAGCAGTTCTTC. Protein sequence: CSASILHEQFF.

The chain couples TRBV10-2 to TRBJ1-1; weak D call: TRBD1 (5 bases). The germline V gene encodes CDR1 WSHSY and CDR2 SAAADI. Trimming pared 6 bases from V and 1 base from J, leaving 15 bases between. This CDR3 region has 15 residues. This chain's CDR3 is CASRTALTANTEAFF. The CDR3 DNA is TGCGCCAGCAGGACGGCTTTGACAGCGAACACTGAAGCTTTCTTT.

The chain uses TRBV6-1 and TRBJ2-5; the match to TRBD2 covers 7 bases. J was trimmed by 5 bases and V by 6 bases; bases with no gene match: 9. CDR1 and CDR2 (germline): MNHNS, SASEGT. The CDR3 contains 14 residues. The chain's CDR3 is CASRGGRGVETQYF. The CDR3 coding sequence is TGTGCCAGCAGAGGCGGACGGGGGGTCGAGACCCAGTACTTC.

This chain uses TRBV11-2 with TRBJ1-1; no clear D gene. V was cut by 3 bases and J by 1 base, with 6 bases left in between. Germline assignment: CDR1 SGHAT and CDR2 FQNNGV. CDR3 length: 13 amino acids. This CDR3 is CASSFRGNTEAFF. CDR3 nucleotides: TGTGCCAGCAGCTTCCGGGGGAACACTGAAGCTTTCTTT.

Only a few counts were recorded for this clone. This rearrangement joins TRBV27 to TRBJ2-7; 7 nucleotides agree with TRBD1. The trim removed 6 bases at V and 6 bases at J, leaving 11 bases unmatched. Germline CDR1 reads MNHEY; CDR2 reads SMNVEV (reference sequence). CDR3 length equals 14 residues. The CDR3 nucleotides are TGTGCCAGCAGCCTTACCATGACAGGGCTCGAGCAGTACTTC. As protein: CASSLTMTGLEQYF.

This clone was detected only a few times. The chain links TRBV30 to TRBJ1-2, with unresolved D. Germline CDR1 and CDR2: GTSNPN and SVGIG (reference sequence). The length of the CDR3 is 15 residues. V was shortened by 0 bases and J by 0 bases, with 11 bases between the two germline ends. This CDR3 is CAWSVQPIANYGYTF. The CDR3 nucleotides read TGTGCCTGGAGTGTACAACCCATAGCTAACTATGGCTACACCTTC.

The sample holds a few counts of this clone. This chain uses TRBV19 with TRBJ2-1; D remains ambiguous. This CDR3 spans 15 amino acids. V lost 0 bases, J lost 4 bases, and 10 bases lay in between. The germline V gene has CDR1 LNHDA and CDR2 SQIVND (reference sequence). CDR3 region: CASSIDGVRYNEQFF. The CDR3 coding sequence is TGTGCCAGTAGTATAGATGGGGTCAGGTACAATGAGCAGTTCTTC.

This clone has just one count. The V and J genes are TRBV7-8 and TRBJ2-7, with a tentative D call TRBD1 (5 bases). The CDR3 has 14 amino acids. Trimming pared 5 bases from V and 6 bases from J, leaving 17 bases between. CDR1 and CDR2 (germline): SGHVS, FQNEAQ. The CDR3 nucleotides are TGTGCCAGCAGCCCCGGGCAGGGAACGGCCGAGCAGTACTTC. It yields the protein CASSPGQGTAEQYF.

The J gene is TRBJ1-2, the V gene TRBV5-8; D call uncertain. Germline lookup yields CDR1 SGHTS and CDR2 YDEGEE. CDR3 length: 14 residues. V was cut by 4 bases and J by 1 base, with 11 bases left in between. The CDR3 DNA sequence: TGTGCCAGCAGCCCCCTAATGGATAACTATGGCTACACCTTC. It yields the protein CASSPLMDNYGYTF.

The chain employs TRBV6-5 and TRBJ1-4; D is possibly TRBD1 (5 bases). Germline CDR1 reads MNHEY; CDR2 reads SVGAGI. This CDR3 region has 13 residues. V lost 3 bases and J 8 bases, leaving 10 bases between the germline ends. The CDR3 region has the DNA TGTGCCAGCAGTTATTCGGGGCGCGAAAAACTGTTTTTT. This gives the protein CASSYSGREKLFF.

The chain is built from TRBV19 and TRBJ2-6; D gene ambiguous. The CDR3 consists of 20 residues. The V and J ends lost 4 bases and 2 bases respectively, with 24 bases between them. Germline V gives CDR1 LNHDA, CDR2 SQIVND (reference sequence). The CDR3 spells CASSSDPGFLTVPGANVLTF. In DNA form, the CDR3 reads TGTGCCAGTAGTAGCGACCCCGGGTTCCTCACCGTGCCTGGGGCCAACGTCCTGACTTTC. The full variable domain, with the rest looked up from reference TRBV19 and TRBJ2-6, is DGGITQSPKYLFRKEGQNVTLSCEQNLNHDAMYWYRQDPGQGLRLIYYSQIVNDFQKGDIAEGYSVSREKKESFPLTVTSAQKNPTAFYLCASSSDPGFLTVPGANVLTFGAGSRLTVL.

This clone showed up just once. CDR3 sequence (DNA): TGCGCCAGCAGCTCTGGGGCAAGTACGTATAATGAAAAACTGTTTTTT. This translates into CASSSGASTYNEKLFF. The chain has TRBV5-1 and TRBJ1-4; possible D gene TRBD1, 5 bases. The CDR3 length is 16 residues. Looked up from germline, CDR1 is SGHRS and CDR2 is YFSETQ. V was clipped by 3 bases and J by 4 bases, with 16 bases between them.

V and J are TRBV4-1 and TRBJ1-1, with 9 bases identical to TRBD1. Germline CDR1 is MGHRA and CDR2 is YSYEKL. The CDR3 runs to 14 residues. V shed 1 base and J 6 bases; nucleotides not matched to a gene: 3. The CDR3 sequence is CASSQVGQGPEAFF. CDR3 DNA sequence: TGCGCCAGCAGCCAAGTGGGACAGGGACCTGAAGCTTTCTTT.

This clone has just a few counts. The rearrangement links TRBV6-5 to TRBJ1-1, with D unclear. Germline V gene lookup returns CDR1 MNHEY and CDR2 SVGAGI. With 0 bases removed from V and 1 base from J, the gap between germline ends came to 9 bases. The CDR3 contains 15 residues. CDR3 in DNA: TGTGCCAGCAGTTACTCAAGGACGTCGAACACTGAAGCTTTCTTT. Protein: CASSYSRTSNTEAFF.

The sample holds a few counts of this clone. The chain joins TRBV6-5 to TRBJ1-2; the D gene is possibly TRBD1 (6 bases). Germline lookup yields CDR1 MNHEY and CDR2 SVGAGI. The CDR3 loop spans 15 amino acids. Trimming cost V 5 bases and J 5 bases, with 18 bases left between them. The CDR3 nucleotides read TGTGCCAGCAGTAGGGGGGGGGCGTATGGGTATGGCTACACCTTC. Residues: CASSRGGAYGYGYTF.

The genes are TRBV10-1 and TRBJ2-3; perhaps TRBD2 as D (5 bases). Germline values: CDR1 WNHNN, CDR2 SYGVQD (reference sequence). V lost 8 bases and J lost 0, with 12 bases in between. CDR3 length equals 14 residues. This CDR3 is CASGGVSSTDTQYF. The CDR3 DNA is TGCGCCAGCGGAGGAGTTTCTAGCACAGATACGCAGTATTTT.

As DNA, the CDR3 is TGTGCCAGCAGCGAGAGGGACAGGGCGTACTATGGCTACACCTTC. Amino acids: CASSERDRAYYGYTF. The genes are TRBV6-1 and TRBJ1-2, with 9 bases aligning to TRBD1. Germline CDR1 and CDR2: MNHNS and SASEGT. The CDR3 totals 15 residues. V gave up 6 bases and J gave up 3 bases; unmatched junction bases: 8.

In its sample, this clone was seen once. CDR3 DNA: TGCGCCAGCAGCCGGGACAGGGGACAGGGCGAGCAGTACTTC. It specifies CASSRDRGQGEQYF. The chain links TRBV5-1 to TRBJ2-7; 10 nucleotides align to TRBD1. V gave up 4 bases and J gave up 6 bases; unmatched junction bases: 7. CDR3 length: 14 amino acids. In germline, CDR1 is SGHRS, CDR2 YFSETQ.